These 11 T cell receptor beta chains share one sample of origin, sequenced in a study of shared clonotypes between healthy human individuals. Assay: immunoSEQ multiplex PCR; the TCRdb copy retains only in-frame clones and omits some. The sample has about 960,000 clones, around 80% seen once. Sequences were obtained from memory CD4+ T cells sorted from blood. Subset in this sample: CD45RA-negative fraction. These receptors were taken from a man aged 18 to 30 in good health.

Concerning this clone itself: In the same sample, other DNA sequences code for this CDR3. The chain uses TRBV10-3 and TRBJ1-1; a possible D gene is TRBD1 (5 bases). CDR1 and CDR2 from the germline V gene are ENHRY and SYGVKD. V was trimmed by 4 bases and J by 2 bases, leaving 8 bases between them. This CDR3 has 13 residues. In DNA form, the CDR3 reads TGTGCCATCAGTGCCCAGGGCAACACTGAAGCTTTCTTT. Residues: CAISAQGNTEAFF.

The gene calls are TRBV6-5 and TRBJ2-7; tentatively, D is TRBD2 (5 bases). Trimming took off 6 bases at V and 2 bases at J, with 11 bases between the two ends. CDR1 is MNHEY, CDR2 SVGAGI, per germline. CDR3 length: 13 residues. The CDR3 region is CASSQTTTYEQYF. CDR3 coding DNA: TGTGCCAGCAGCCAGACTACCACCTACGAGCAGTACTTC.

This chain connects TRBV7-8 to TRBJ1-5; 8 bases match TRBD1. The J segment lost 6 bases and the V segment lost 4 bases, leaving 5 bases of the junction unmatched. Germline CDR1 reads SGHVS; CDR2 reads FQNEAQ. This CDR3 comprises 14 residues. The CDR3 DNA sequence: TGTGCCAGCAGCTCACAGGGGGAAGGTCAGCCCCAGCATTTT. Amino acids: CASSSQGEGQPQHF.

In this sample, this clone turned up a few times. The DNA for the CDR3 is TGTGCCAGCTGTGGGGAACCCTACGAGCAGTACTTC. It codes for CASCGEPYEQYF. This chain uses TRBV2 with TRBJ2-7; no clear D. Germline CDR1 is SNHLY and CDR2 is FYNNEI. CDR3 length: 12 amino acids. Trimming removed 8 bases from V and 2 bases from J, with 10 bases in between.

V gene TRBV5-6 combines with J gene TRBJ1-6; possibly TRBD1 for D (5 bases). The germline V and J ends were trimmed by 1 base and 7 bases, with 15 bases remaining between them. The CDR3 is made up of 16 amino acids. Germline CDR1 SGHDT, CDR2 YYEEEE. The CDR3 nucleotides read TGTGCCAGCAGCTTGTTCGGTCCGGGGGGGAATTCACCCCTCCACTTT. Amino acid sequence: CASSLFGPGGNSPLHF.

The CDR3 loop reads CASSQTGGGSKNIQYF. The CDR3 bases are TGCGCCAGCAGCCAGACAGGCGGGGGCTCCAAAAACATTCAGTACTTC. This rearrangement joins TRBV4-1 to TRBJ2-4; D is possibly TRBD2 (7 bases). The CDR3 extends over 16 amino acids. V was trimmed by 3 bases and J by 2 bases, leaving 14 bases between them. The V gene's germline CDR1 is MGHRA and CDR2 YSYEKL.

The chain couples TRBV10-3 to TRBJ2-1, with D unclear. V was trimmed by 6 bases and J by 9 bases, leaving 15 bases between them. Germline assignment: CDR1 ENHRY and CDR2 SYGVKD. The CDR3 has 13 residues. The CDR3 DNA sequence: TGTGCCATCAGCCCTGCAGGCCCGCGTGAGCAGTTCTTC. It specifies CAISPAGPREQFF.

This clone appeared a single time. V is TRBV9 and J is TRBJ2-2; possible D gene TRBD1, 6 bases. The CDR3 spans 14 residues. In germline, CDR1 is SGDLS, CDR2 YYNGEE. Trimming removed 3 bases at V and 6 bases at J, with 12 bases between. CDR3 nucleotides: TGTGCCAGCAGCGAACACAGGGCCGCCGGGGAGCTGTTTTTT. Translation gives CASSEHRAAGELFF.

This clone was seen many times. The chain recombines TRBV2 with TRBJ1-6, with D maybe TRBD1 (5 bases). Trimming removed 4 bases at V and 7 bases at J, with 11 bases between. Germline loops: CDR1 SNHLY, CDR2 FYNNEI. This CDR3 is built from 14 residues. CDR3 DNA sequence: TGTGCCAGCAGTGTTACAGGAAGGAATTCACCCCTCCACTTT. Translated, it gives CASSVTGRNSPLHF. Filled out from reference TRBV2 and TRBJ1-6, the complete variable domain reads EPEVTQTPSHQVTQMGQEVILRCVPISNHLYFYWYRQILGQKVEFLVSFYNNEISEKSEIFDDQFSVERPDGSNFTLKIRSTKLEDSAMYFCASSVTGRNSPLHFGNGTRLTVT.

This clone was counted a few times. Other DNA sequences within the sample encode an identical CDR3. The chain has TRBV19 and TRBJ2-7; D remains ambiguous. V was shortened by 1 base and J by 4 bases, with 5 bases between the two germline ends. The CDR3 extends over 12 amino acids. Germline V lookup: CDR1 LNHDA, CDR2 SQIVND (reference sequence). The CDR3 loop is CASSIVPYEQYF. CDR3 DNA: TGTGCCAGTAGTATAGTGCCGTACGAGCAGTACTTC. The whole variable domain, remainder taken from reference TRBV19 and TRBJ2-7, is DGGITQSPKYLFRKEGQNVTLSCEQNLNHDAMYWYRQDPGQGLRLIYYSQIVNDFQKGDIAEGYSVSREKKESFPLTVTSAQKNPTAFYLCASSIVPYEQYFGPGTRLTVT.

The V call is TRBV7-9, the J call TRBJ1-5, with D possibly matching TRBD1 (5 bases). The germline V gene encodes CDR1 SEHNR and CDR2 FQNEAQ (reference sequence). The CDR3 covers 14 residues. V lost 1 base, J lost 6 bases, and 10 bases lay in between. The DNA of the CDR3 is TGTGCCAGCAGCTTAGGAGAGGGGATTCAGCCCCAGCATTTT. Amino acid sequence: CASSLGEGIQPQHF.